Listed below are T cell receptor beta chains from one sample, sequenced in a study of blood T cell repertoires in COVID-19. This table comes from immunoSEQ multiplex PCR, and its TCRdb copy is limited to in-frame clones, with some not included. Altogether under 140,000 clones are present, less than 75% being singletons, with the ten largest covering 7.6%. What was sequenced was peripheral blood. All receptors come from a woman aged 55-75 years with acute or convalescent COVID-19. Both conserved end residues are part of each CDR3. A D gene is named only where the DNA matches it firmly. Only part of the rows carry a size: once, few, many, or a class if the clone is expanded.

-,TRBJ1-4,TRBV7-9,-,TGTGCCAGCAGCTTATTGACTGCAACTAATGAAAAACTGTTTTTT,CASSLLTATNEKLFF
TRBD1,TRBJ1-1,TRBV28,few,TGTGCCAGCAGTTGGGACAGTAACTTTGAAGCTTTCTTT,CASSWDSNFEAFF
TRBD2,TRBJ2-7,TRBV6-2/TRBV6-3,few,TGTGCCAGCAGTAACGGGGGGGAGCAGTACTTC,CASSNGGEQYF
-,TRBJ1-2,TRBV3-1/TRBV3-2,-,TGTGCCAGCAGCCAATTTCTCCGGACTAACAATGGCTACACCTTC,CASSQFLRTNNGYTF
TRBD2,TRBJ2-3,TRBV7-8,-,TGTGCCAGCAGCCGAGCGGGGGCCTTCACAGATACGCAGTATTTT,CASSRAGAFTDTQYF
TRBD1,TRBJ1-1,TRBV7-6,-,TGTGCCAGCAGCGCCCAGGGGGAAGGAAACACTGAAGCTTTCTTT,CASSAQGEGNTEAFF
-,TRBJ1-2,TRBV9,-,TGTGCCAGCAGCCGAGATTCTAACTATGGCTACACCTTC,CASSRDSNYGYTF
TRBD2,TRBJ2-7,TRBV5-4,-,TGTGCCAGCAGCCAAGCGGGGGGGAACTACGAGCAGTACTTC,CASSQAGGNYEQYF
-,TRBJ1-2,TRBV3-1/TRBV3-2,-,TGTGCCAGCAGCGGGGGTCAGGGGCCCTATGGCTACACCTTC,CASSGGQGPYGYTF
-,TRBJ1-5,TRBV30,-,TGTGCCTGGAGTGCACTTCAGGCATCGCCCCAGCATTTT,CAWSALQASPQHF
TRBD1,TRBJ1-2,TRBV24-1,-,TGTGCCACCACGGCCGGGACAGGGGATGGCTACACCTTC,CATTAGTGDGYTF
-,TRBJ2-5,TRBV5-1,-,TGCGCCAGCAGCTTGGCGGGTGGAGAGACCCAGTACTTC,CASSLAGGETQYF
TRBD1,TRBJ1-2,TRBV27,-,TGTGCCAGCAGTGTTAGCCGGGACAGGGGTAACTATGGCTACACCTTC,CASSVSRDRGNYGYTF
-,TRBJ1-4,TRBV18,-,TGTGCCAGCTCACCTGGTCAGGACTCCAGTGAAAAACTGTTTTTT,CASSPGQDSSEKLFF
-,TRBJ2-5,TRBV28,-,TGTGCCAGCAGTTTAGAGGACAACTTCCAAGAGACCCAGTACTTC,CASSLEDNFQETQYF
-,TRBJ1-4,TRBV15,-,TGTGCCACCAGCAGAGAGGGGTCAGGGGAAAAACTGTTTTTT,CATSREGSGEKLFF
-,TRBJ1-2,TRBV12-3/TRBV12-4,-,TGTGCCAGCAGTTTTCGGGAGTATGGCTACACCTTC,CASSFREYGYTF
TRBD1,TRBJ2-7,TRBV6-5,-,TGTGCCAGCCGCGACAGGGTTGTATACGAGCAGTACTTC,CASRDRVVYEQYF
-,TRBJ2-5,TRBV19,-,TGTGCCAGTAGGGCGGGTATACAGGGTGCGGAGACCCAGTACTTC,CASRAGIQGAETQYF
TRBD1,TRBJ2-2,TRBV11-2,-,TGTGCCAGCAGCATACAGGGGAGCACCGGGGAGCTGTTTTTT,CASSIQGSTGELFF
-,TRBJ1-4,TRBV28,-,TGTGCCAGCAGTTTCGGAGGGCTGAATGAAAAACTGTTTTTT,CASSFGGLNEKLFF
TRBD1,TRBJ1-3,TRBV11-2,-,TGTGCCAGCAGCAGGACAGGGAGCTCTGGAAACACCATATATTTT,CASSRTGSSGNTIYF
TRBD1,TRBJ1-2,TRBV28,-,TGTGCCAGCAGCAAGGACAGGGCCTATGGCTACACCTTC,CASSKDRAYGYTF
-,TRBJ1-5,TRBV28,-,TGTGCCAGCAGTCCTTTCATGAGACTCCTAGGAATCGAGCCCCAGCATTTT,CASSPFMRLLGIEPQHF
TRBD2,TRBJ2-3,TRBV19,few,TGTGCCAGTAGTATGAGGTCCAAGGCTAGCGGTCCCACAGATACGCAGTATTTT,CASSMRSKASGPTDTQYF
-,TRBJ2-3,TRBV7-2,once,TGTGCCAGCAGCTACGACAGTGGCACAGATACGCAGTATTTT,CASSYDSGTDTQYF
-,TRBJ1-1,TRBV30,-,TGTGCCTGGAGGCAGGGTCGTACTGAAGCTTTCTTT,CAWRQGRTEAFF
TRBD1,TRBJ1-2,TRBV5-4,-,TGTGCCAGCAGCGGATCGACAGGGAACTATGGCTACACCTTC,CASSGSTGNYGYTF
-,TRBJ1-1,TRBV11-2,-,TGTGCCAGCAGCTTATATCAGGCAACTGAAGCTTTCTTT,CASSLYQATEAFF
-,TRBJ2-3,TRBV7-2,-,TGTGCCAGCAGCTTAGTTGCGCCGGAGGGTACGCAGTATTTT,CASSLVAPEGTQYF
TRBD2,TRBJ2-1,TRBV11-3,-,TGTGCCAGCAGCCCGGGACTAGCGGGGCTGAGCTCCTACAATGAGCAGTTCTTC,CASSPGLAGLSSYNEQFF
-,TRBJ2-1,TRBV25-1,-,TGTGCCAGCAGTGAATCGGGTGAGCAGTTCTTC,CASSESGEQFF
-,TRBJ1-1,TRBV5-5,once,TGTGCCAGCAGCATGACAGCCCCGAACACTGAAGCTTTCTTT,CASSMTAPNTEAFF
-,TRBJ2-7,TRBV5-4,-,TGTGCCAGCAGTTCCCCAGGGGAGGGGGGAGCCGAGCAGTACTTC,CASSSPGEGGAEQYF
-,TRBJ1-1,TRBV10-2,-,TGCGCCAGCAGTGAGTATCCGTACACTGAAGCTTTCTTT,CASSEYPYTEAFF
TRBD1,TRBJ1-5,TRBV5-1,-,TGCGCCAGCAGCTTGGGACAGGGCGGCAATCAGCCCCAGCATTTT,CASSLGQGGNQPQHF
-,TRBJ2-7,TRBV5-6,-,TGTGCCAGCAGCTTGGCTGTGGACAGCGTCTACGAGCAGTACTTC,CASSLAVDSVYEQYF
-,TRBJ2-4,TRBV28,-,TGTGCCAGCAGGGAAGGGGTGGTCAAAAACATTCAGTACTTC,CASREGVVKNIQYF
TRBD2,TRBJ2-3,TRBV7-3,-,TGTGCCAGCAGCCGTGGGGCGGGAGGTACTGCAGATACGCAGTATTTT,CASSRGAGGTADTQYF